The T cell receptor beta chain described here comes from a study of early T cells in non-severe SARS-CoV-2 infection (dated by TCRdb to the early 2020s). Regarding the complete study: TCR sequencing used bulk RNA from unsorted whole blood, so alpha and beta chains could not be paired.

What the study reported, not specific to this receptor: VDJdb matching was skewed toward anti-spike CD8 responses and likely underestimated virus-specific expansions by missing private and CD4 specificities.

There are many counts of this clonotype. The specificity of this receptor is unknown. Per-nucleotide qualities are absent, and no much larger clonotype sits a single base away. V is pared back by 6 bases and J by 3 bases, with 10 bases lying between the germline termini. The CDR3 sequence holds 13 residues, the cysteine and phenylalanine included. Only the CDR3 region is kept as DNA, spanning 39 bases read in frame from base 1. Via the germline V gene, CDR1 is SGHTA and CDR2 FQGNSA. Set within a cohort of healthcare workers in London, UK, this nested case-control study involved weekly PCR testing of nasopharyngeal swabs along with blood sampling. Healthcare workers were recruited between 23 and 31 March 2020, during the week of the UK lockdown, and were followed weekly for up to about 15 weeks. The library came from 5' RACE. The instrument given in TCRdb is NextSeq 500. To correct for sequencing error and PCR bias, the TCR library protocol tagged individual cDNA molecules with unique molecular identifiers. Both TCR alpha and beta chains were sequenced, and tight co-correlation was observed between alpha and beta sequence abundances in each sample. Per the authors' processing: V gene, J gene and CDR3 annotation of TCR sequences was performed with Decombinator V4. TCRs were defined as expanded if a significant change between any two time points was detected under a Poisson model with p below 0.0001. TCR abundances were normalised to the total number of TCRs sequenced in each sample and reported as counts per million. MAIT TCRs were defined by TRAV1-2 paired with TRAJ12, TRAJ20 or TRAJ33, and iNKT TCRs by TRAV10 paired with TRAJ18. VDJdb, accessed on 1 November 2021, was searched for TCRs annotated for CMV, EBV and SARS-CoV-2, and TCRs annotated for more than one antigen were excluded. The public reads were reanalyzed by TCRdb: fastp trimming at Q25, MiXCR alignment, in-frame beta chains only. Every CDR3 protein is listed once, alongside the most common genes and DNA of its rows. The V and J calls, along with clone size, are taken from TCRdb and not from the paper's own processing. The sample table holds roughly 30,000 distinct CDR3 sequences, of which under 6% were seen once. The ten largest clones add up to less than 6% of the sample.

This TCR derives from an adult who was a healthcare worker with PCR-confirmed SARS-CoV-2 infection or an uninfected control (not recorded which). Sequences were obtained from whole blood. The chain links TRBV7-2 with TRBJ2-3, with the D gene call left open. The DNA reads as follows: TGTGCCAGCAGGCTGATAAGAACAGATACGCAGTATTTT. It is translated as CASRLIRTDTQYF.